The 30 T cell receptor beta chains below were found in one sample sequenced in a study of cytomegalovirus exposure and HLA in healthy donors. The data were produced by immunoSEQ multiplex PCR, yet TCRdb's version contains in-frame clones alone and is incomplete. The sample has approximately 170,000 clones, over 80% seen once; the top ten hold under 2.5%. Sequencing used PBMCs. These receptors originate from a man aged 25 to 40 in good health and CMV-seropositive.

J is TRBJ2-2 and V is TRBV2; D might be TRBD2 (6 bases). The CDR3 sequence is 15 residues long. The V end was cut by 6 bases, the J end by 5 bases, with 16 bases between. Germline V lookup: CDR1 SNHLY, CDR2 FYNNEI. CDR3 in amino acids: CASREGRSGTGELFF. CDR3 sequence (DNA): TGTGCCAGCAGGGAGGGACGGAGTGGGACCGGGGAGCTGTTTTTT.

This rearrangement joins TRBV9 to TRBJ2-7, with D possibly TRBD1 on 6 matching bases. The length of the CDR3 is 15 residues. Germline CDR1 reads SGDLS; CDR2 reads YYNGEE. V was shortened by 0 bases and J by 6 bases, with 16 bases between the two germline ends. The chain's CDR3 is CASSVVPGEVVEQYF. The CDR3 nucleotides read TGTGCCAGCAGCGTAGTTCCAGGGGAAGTAGTCGAGCAGTACTTC.

This clone was counted a few times. This chain connects TRBV6-4 to TRBJ2-7; D is possibly TRBD2 (8 bases). This CDR3 has 16 residues. Germline V lookup: CDR1 MRHNA, CDR2 SNTAGT. V was trimmed by 6 bases and J by 5 bases, leaving 23 bases between them. The CDR3 sequence is CASSPSGGGKFDEQYF. The CDR3 region has the DNA TGTGCCAGCAGCCCCTCGGGAGGGGGCAAGTTCGACGAGCAGTACTTC.

CDR3 bases: TGTGCCAGCAGTCCCCGGGGGGTGGACTATGGCTACACCTTC. This codes for CASSPRGVDYGYTF. The V gene is TRBV27, the J gene TRBJ1-2; D might be TRBD1 (5 bases). The CDR3 spans 14 residues. Trimming removed 5 bases at V and 3 bases at J, with 13 bases between. Germline assignment: CDR1 MNHEY and CDR2 SMNVEV (reference sequence).

The chain is built from TRBV7-9 and TRBJ2-1; 10 bases match TRBD2. With V trimmed by 3 bases and J by 3 bases, 8 bases remained unmatched. The CDR3 runs to 17 residues. Germline V gene lookup returns CDR1 SEHNR and CDR2 FQNEAQ (reference sequence). CDR3 in amino acids: CASSLSLGLAVYNEQFF. The CDR3 bases are TGTGCCAGCAGCTTGTCACTTGGACTAGCGGTCTACAATGAGCAGTTCTTC.

The chain employs TRBV19 and TRBJ2-1; 7 bases align to TRBD2. The CDR3 sequence is 13 residues long. Germline CDR1 reads LNHDA; CDR2 reads SQIVND (reference sequence). V was pared by 3 bases and J by 6 bases, with 2 bases of the junction left unmatched. The CDR3 coding sequence is TGTGCCAGTAGTATGGGAGGGTTCAATGAGCAGTTCTTC. It encodes CASSMGGFNEQFF.

The rearrangement links TRBV11-2 to TRBJ1-1; TRBD1 is a possible D gene (6 bases). With 4 bases removed from V and 10 bases from J, the gap between germline ends came to 16 bases. Germline loops: CDR1 SGHAT, CDR2 FQNNGV. CDR3 length equals 13 residues. The CDR3 is CASSWDKSTGAFF. In DNA, the CDR3 is TGTGCCAGCAGCTGGGACAAATCTACGGGAGCTTTCTTT.

This chain uses TRBV18 with TRBJ2-2; 10 bases map to TRBD1. The ends lost 3 bases at V and 4 bases at J; junction bases unmatched: 5. The CDR3 is made up of 16 amino acids. CDR1 is KGHSH, CDR2 LQKENI, per germline. DNA for the CDR3: TGTGCCAGCTCACCGCCCGGGACAGGGGCCACCGGGGAGCTGTTTTTT. It is translated as CASSPPGTGATGELFF.

The chain joins TRBV9 to TRBJ2-7; no reliable D call. This CDR3 contains 14 residues. The V end was cut by 4 bases, the J end by 4 bases, with 15 bases between. Germline V gene lookup returns CDR1 SGDLS and CDR2 YYNGEE. In nucleotides, the CDR3 is TGTGCCAGCAGCCGACTTCTGGGTCCATACGAGCAGTACTTC. Residues: CASSRLLGPYEQYF.

In nucleotides, the CDR3 is TGCGCCAGCAGCTCCACAGGGGGCGTAGATGGCTACACCTTC. As protein: CASSSTGGVDGYTF. The V gene is TRBV5-1, the J gene TRBJ1-2, with 9 bases lining up with TRBD1. Germline V CDR1 and CDR2: SGHRS, YFSETQ. The trim removed 3 bases at V and 6 bases at J, leaving 6 bases unmatched. The length of the CDR3 is 14 residues.

CDR3 nucleotides: TGTGCCACCAGCCCAGACCTTGGACAGGTCAGGACTGAAGCTTTCTTT. It translates to CATSPDLGQVRTEAFF. This chain uses TRBV15 with TRBJ1-1, with 7 bases that match TRBD1. V trimming: 5 bases; J trimming: 5 bases; junction bases outside the gene matches: 14. Germline CDR1 is LNHNV and CDR2 is YYDKDF (reference sequence). This CDR3 is 16 amino acids long.

The V and J genes are TRBV16 and TRBJ1-1; 8 bases align to TRBD1. V was pared by 1 base and J by 4 bases, with 20 bases of the junction left unmatched. The germline V gene encodes CDR1 KGHSY and CDR2 FQNENV. CDR3 length: 20 amino acids. CDR3 DNA sequence: TGTGCCAGCAGCCAATTCATCATCTCAGGACAGGGAGAAGAGGCCACTGAAGCTTTCTTT. Translating gives CASSQFIISGQGEEATEAFF.

The chain recombines TRBV27 with TRBJ2-6, with D possibly TRBD2 on 5 matching bases. Deletions cut 11 bases from V and 4 bases from J, with 21 bases between. The CDR3 runs to 16 residues. Germline CDR1 and CDR2: MNHEY and SMNVEV (reference sequence). CDR3 loop: CAVQRTERGGANVLTF. CDR3 nucleotides: TGTGCCGTCCAACGGACGGAGCGAGGGGGGGCCAACGTCCTGACTTTC.

The chain uses TRBV6-1 and TRBJ2-5; 7 bases match TRBD1. Per germline, CDR1 MNHNS and CDR2 SASEGT. CDR3 length: 16 residues. Germline trimming cut 3 bases from V and 6 bases from J; bases unmatched to any gene: 13. This CDR3 reads CASSEGLGETGKTQYF. Here the CDR3 DNA reads TGTGCCAGCAGTGAGGGTCTTGGGGAGACAGGGAAGACCCAGTACTTC.

The chain employs TRBV5-1 and TRBJ2-2; no reliable D call. CDR1 and CDR2 (germline): SGHRS, YFSETQ. V was pared by 1 base and J by 3 bases, with 10 bases between. This CDR3 region has 15 residues. The CDR3 region has the DNA TGCGCCAGCAGCTTGATCGGTTTGGACACCGGGGAGCTGTTTTTT. This translates into CASSLIGLDTGELFF.

This clone was observed once. The V call is TRBV19, the J call TRBJ2-3; a possible D gene is TRBD2 (7 bases). This CDR3 is 14 amino acids long. Deletions cut 8 bases from V and 1 base from J, with 13 bases between. Germline CDR1 reads LNHDA; CDR2 reads SQIVND (reference sequence). CDR3 nucleotides: TGTGCCAGTGGGGCGGGGGCAGGCACAGATACGCAGTATTTT. Residues: CASGAGAGTDTQYF.

The rearrangement joins TRBV2 to TRBJ2-7, with 7 nucleotides matching TRBD1. This CDR3 is 14 amino acids long. After removal of 1 base from V and 5 bases from J, the junction contained 5 bases not matched to a gene. Germline CDR1 reads SNHLY; CDR2 reads FYNNEI. The CDR3 sequence: CASSEGQGGDEQYF. DNA for the CDR3: TGTGCCAGCAGTGAAGGACAGGGTGGGGACGAGCAGTACTTC.

J is TRBJ2-5 and V is TRBV9; TRBD2 agrees at 11 bases. Looked up from germline, CDR1 is SGDLS and CDR2 is YYNGEE. Trimming removed 4 bases from V and 7 bases from J; junction bases left unmatched: 9. This CDR3 region has 15 residues. The CDR3 nucleotides are TGTGCCAGCAGCCCCCAACTAGCGGGGGAAGGGACCCAGTACTTC. Amino acid sequence: CASSPQLAGEGTQYF.

The chain carries TRBV27 and TRBJ1-1; 8 bases agree with TRBD1. The V and J ends lost 5 bases and 1 base, in that order; junction bases with no gene match: 6. CDR1 is MNHEY and CDR2 is SMNVEV in the germline V gene (reference sequence). The CDR3 contains 15 residues. The CDR3 sequence is CASSHPQGANTEAFF. CDR3 coding DNA: TGTGCCAGCAGTCATCCCCAGGGGGCGAACACTGAAGCTTTCTTT.

This clone came up a few times. This chain joins TRBV7-6 and TRBJ2-3; 10 bases are a match to TRBD2. The CDR3 contains 19 residues. The germline CDR1 and CDR2 sequences are SGHVS and FNYEAQ. V was pared by 3 bases and J by 0 bases, with 12 bases of the junction left unmatched. The DNA of the CDR3 is TGTGCCAGCAGCTTCCGTCCGGGACTAGCGACTACGAGCACAGATACGCAGTATTTT. Translated: CASSFRPGLATTSTDTQYF.

The chain carries TRBV29-1 and TRBJ2-7; tentatively, D is TRBD1 (5 bases). Germline-derived CDR1 and CDR2 are SQVTM and ANQGSEA. The CDR3 consists of 13 residues. With 1 base removed from V and 5 bases from J, the gap between germline ends came to 12 bases. The CDR3: CSVEGPGLNEQYF. The CDR3 DNA reads TGCAGCGTTGAAGGGCCAGGGTTAAACGAGCAGTACTTC.

This clone was observed a handful of times. The chain joins TRBV4-1 to TRBJ1-5; 7 positions match TRBD1. This CDR3 contains 15 residues. Germline values: CDR1 MGHRA, CDR2 YSYEKL. V trimming: 4 bases; J trimming: 2 bases; junction bases outside the gene matches: 5. The CDR3 sequence: CASSRTGDGNQPQHF. DNA for the CDR3: TGCGCCAGCAGCCGCACAGGGGACGGCAATCAGCCCCAGCATTTT.

The chain is built from TRBV7-8 and TRBJ1-2; 9 positions match TRBD1. This CDR3 has 14 residues. The V gene's germline CDR1 is SGHVS and CDR2 FQNEAQ. V shed 5 bases, J shed 6 bases, and the junction held 7 bases outside the gene matches. The CDR3 DNA reads TGTGCCAGCAGCAAAAGGGACAGGGAGAATGGCTACACCTTC. Translating gives CASSKRDRENGYTF. The entire variable domain, with the rest obtained from reference TRBV7-8 and TRBJ1-2, is as follows: GAGVSQSPRYKVAKRGQDVALRCDPISGHVSLFWYQQALGQGPEFLTYFQNEAQLDKSGLPSDRFFAERPEGSVSTLKIQRTQQEDSAVYLCASSKRDRENGYTFGSGTRLTVV.

This chain connects TRBV10-3 to TRBJ2-2; D is unclear. Germline CDR1 reads ENHRY; CDR2 reads SYGVKD. This CDR3 is 15 amino acids long. V was shortened by 3 bases and J by 4 bases, with 12 bases between the two germline ends. The CDR3 spells CAISEESPLTGELFF. The CDR3 DNA follows: TGTGCCATCAGTGAAGAGAGTCCACTCACCGGGGAGCTGTTTTTT.

The rearrangement uses TRBV25-1 and TRBJ2-1; D not certain. Germline V CDR1 and CDR2: MGHDK, SYGVNS. V lost 3 bases, J lost 7 bases, and 4 bases lay in between. This CDR3 has 11 amino acids. The CDR3 is CASSDYNEQFF. The CDR3 region has the DNA TGTGCCAGCAGTGACTATAATGAGCAGTTCTTC.

This rearrangement joins TRBV5-1 to TRBJ2-7, with 7 bases matching TRBD1. With 4 bases clipped from V and 3 bases from J, the junction kept 7 bases outside the gene matches. This CDR3 is 14 amino acids long. CDR1 and CDR2 from the germline V gene are SGHRS and YFSETQ. CDR3 sequence reads: CASSNQGQIYEQYF. Here the CDR3 DNA reads TGCGCCAGCAGCAATCAGGGACAGATCTACGAGCAGTACTTC.

This clone was observed once. The rearrangement links TRBV4-1 to TRBJ2-3; D is unresolved. Trimming removed 1 base from V and 2 bases from J, with 4 bases in between. This CDR3 region has 13 residues. The germline CDR1 and CDR2 sequences are MGHRA and YSYEKL. DNA for the CDR3: TGCGCCAGCAGCCAAGTGGCCACAGATACGCAGTATTTT. This gives the protein CASSQVATDTQYF.

This chain links TRBV18 with TRBJ2-1, with D perhaps matching TRBD1 (6 bases). The V gene's germline CDR1 is KGHSH and CDR2 LQKENI. The CDR3 is 18 residues long. The V end was cut by 3 bases, the J end by 0 bases, with 18 bases between. The CDR3 is CASSPRKGQPSSYNEQFF. The CDR3 DNA follows: TGTGCCAGCTCACCCCGAAAAGGACAGCCGAGCTCCTACAATGAGCAGTTCTTC.

The chain carries TRBV30 and TRBJ1-1; D gene ambiguous. CDR1 is GTSNPN and CDR2 is SVGIG in the germline V gene (reference sequence). The V end was cut by 2 bases, the J end by 8 bases, with 18 bases between. CDR3 length: 14 amino acids. The chain's CDR3 is CAWSPLQRPGEAFF. The CDR3 DNA follows: TGTGCCTGGAGTCCATTACAGCGGCCCGGGGAAGCTTTCTTT.

V is TRBV10-3 and J is TRBJ1-1, with TRBD1 matching 7 bases. The trim removed 10 bases at V and 4 bases at J, leaving 15 bases unmatched. The CDR3 extends over 15 amino acids. Germline V gene data show CDR1 as ENHRY and CDR2 as SYGVKD. The CDR3 region is CASLRDSRTSTEAFF. The CDR3 DNA sequence: TGTGCCAGTCTCCGGGACAGCCGCACAAGCACTGAAGCTTTCTTT.